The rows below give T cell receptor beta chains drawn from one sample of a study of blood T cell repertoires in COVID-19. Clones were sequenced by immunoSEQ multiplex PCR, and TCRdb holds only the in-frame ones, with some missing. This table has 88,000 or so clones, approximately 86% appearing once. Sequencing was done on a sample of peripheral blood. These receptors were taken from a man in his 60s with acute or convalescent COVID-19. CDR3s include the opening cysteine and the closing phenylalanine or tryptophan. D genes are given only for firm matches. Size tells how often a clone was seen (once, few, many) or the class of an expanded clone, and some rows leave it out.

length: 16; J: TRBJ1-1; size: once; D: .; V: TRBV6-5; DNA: TGTGCCAGCAGTTACTCGGGGGCCCTGATTTGGACTGAAGCTTTCTTT; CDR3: CASSYSGALIWTEAFF
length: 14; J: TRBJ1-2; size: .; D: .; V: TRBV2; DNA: TGTGCCAGCAGTGGTCGGACAGTGCCCTATGGCTACACCTTC; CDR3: CASSGRTVPYGYTF
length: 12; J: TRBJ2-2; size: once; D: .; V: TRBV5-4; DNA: TGTGCCAGCAGCCTGGGAGGCGGGGAGCTGTTTTTT; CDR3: CASSLGGGELFF
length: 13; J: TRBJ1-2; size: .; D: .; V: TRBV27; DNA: TGTGCCAGCAGTCCCGACAGGTTCTATGGCTACACCTTC; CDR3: CASSPDRFYGYTF
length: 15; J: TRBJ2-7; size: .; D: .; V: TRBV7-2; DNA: TGTGCCAGCAGCCCCTGGGGGGGGCCATCCTACGAGCAGTACTTC; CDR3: CASSPWGGPSYEQYF
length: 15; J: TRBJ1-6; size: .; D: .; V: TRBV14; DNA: TGTGCCAGCAGCCAGTTGGCGGGGAATAATTCACCCCTCCACTTT; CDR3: CASSQLAGNNSPLHF
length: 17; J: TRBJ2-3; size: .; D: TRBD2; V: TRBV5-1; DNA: TGCGCCAGCAGCTTGGGGGCTAGCGGATTCCTCACAGATACGCAGTATTTT; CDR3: CASSLGASGFLTDTQYF
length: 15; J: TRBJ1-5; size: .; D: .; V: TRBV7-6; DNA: TGTGCCAGCAGCCCTAGCAGGTTTGGCAATCAGCCCCAGCATTTT; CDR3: CASSPSRFGNQPQHF
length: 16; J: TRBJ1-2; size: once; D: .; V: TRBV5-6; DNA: TGTGCCAGCAGCTTGGAGAAGGCAGGGCCCCCCTATGGCTACACCTTC; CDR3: CASSLEKAGPPYGYTF
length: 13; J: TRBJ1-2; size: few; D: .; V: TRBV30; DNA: TGTGCCTGGAGTGTGGGGGCCACGTCTGGCTACACCTTC; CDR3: CAWSVGATSGYTF
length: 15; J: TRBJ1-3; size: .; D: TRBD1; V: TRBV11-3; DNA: TGTGCCAGCAGCTTAACGGGACAGCAAGGAAACACCATATATTTT; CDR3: CASSLTGQQGNTIYF
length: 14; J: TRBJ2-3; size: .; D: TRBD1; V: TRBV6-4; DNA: TGTGCCAGCAGGGAGACAGGGGGCACAGATACGCAGTATTTT; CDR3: CASRETGGTDTQYF
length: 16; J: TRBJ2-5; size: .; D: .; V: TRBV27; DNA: TGTGCCAGCAGTATTATGGGGGGGCTACCCCAAGAGACCCAGTACTTC; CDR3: CASSIMGGLPQETQYF
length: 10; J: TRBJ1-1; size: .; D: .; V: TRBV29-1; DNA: TGCAGCGTCAAAAACACTGAAGCTTTCTTT; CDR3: CSVKNTEAFF
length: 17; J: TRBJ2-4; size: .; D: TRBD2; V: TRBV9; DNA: TGTGCCAGCAGCGTAGGCCCCTCCGGGGGGTCCCAAAACATTCAGTACTTC; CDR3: CASSVGPSGGSQNIQYF
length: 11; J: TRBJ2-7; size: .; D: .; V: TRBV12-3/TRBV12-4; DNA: TGTGCCAGCAGTTTCGGGACTCCTCAGTACTTC; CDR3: CASSFGTPQYF
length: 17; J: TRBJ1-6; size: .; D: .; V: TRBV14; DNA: TGTGCCAGCAGCCAGAGACTTCCCGGGGTAGAGAATTCACCCCTCCACTTT; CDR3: CASSQRLPGVENSPLHF
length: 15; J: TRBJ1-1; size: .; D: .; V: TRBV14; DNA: TGTGCCAGCAGCCAAACTAGGACAGAGAACACTGAAGCTTTCTTT; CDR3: CASSQTRTENTEAFF
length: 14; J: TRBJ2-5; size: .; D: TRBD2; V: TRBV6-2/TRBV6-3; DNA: TGTGCCAGCAGTTACCTCCTGGCTAGCGGGACCCAGTACTTC; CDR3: CASSYLLASGTQYF
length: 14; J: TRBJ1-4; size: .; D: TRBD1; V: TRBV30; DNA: TGTGCCTGGAGTGTAACAGGGGCAACGAAAAAACTGTTTTTT; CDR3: CAWSVTGATKKLFF
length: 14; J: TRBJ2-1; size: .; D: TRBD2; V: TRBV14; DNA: TGTGCCAGCAGCCAAGTGGCGGGAGCTGGTGAGCAGTTCTTC; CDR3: CASSQVAGAGEQFF
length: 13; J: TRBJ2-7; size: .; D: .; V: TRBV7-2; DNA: TGTGCCAGCAGCGTAGACAGATCGGACGAGCAGTACTTC; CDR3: CASSVDRSDEQYF
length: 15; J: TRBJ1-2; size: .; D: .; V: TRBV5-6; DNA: TGTGCCAGCAGCTTGGCGCCTACGGGGGGGTATGGCTACACCTTC; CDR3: CASSLAPTGGYGYTF
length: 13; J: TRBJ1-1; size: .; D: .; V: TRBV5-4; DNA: TGTGCCAGCAGCTTGAGTACTAACACTGAAGCTTTCTTT; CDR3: CASSLSTNTEAFF
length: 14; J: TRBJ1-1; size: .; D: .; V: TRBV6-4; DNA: TGTGCCAGCAGTACGTACAGGGAAAACACTGAAGCTTTCTTT; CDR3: CASSTYRENTEAFF
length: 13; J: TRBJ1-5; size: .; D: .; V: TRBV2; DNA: TGTGCCAGCAGTAACAGGGAGAATCAGCCCCAGCATTTT; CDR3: CASSNRENQPQHF
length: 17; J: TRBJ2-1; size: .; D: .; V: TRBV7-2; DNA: TGTGCCAGCAGCCCACGAGCGAACCCCTTTTCCTACAATGAGCAGTTCTTC; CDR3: CASSPRANPFSYNEQFF
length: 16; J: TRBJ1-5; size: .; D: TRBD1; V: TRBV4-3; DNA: TGCGCCAGCAGCCAAGAGGCGGGACAGGGGTTTCAGCCCCAGCATTTT; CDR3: CASSQEAGQGFQPQHF
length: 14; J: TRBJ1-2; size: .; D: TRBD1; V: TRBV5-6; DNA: TGTGCCAGCAGCCGGGAACAGGGGGCTGGGGGCTACACCTTC; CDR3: CASSREQGAGGYTF
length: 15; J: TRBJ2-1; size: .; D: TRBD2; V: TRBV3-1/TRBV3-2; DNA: TGTGCCAGCAGCCAAGAAGCGGGAGGGCCCGATGAGCAGTTCTTC; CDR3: CASSQEAGGPDEQFF
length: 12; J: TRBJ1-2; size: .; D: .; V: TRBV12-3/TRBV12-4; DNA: TGTGCCAGCAGTTTCGGGGGTTTGAGCTACACCTTC; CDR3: CASSFGGLSYTF
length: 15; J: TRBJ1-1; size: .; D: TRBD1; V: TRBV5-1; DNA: TGCGCCAGCAGGACCGGCGACCGGGACAGGGGAGAAGCTTTCTTT; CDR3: CASRTGDRDRGEAFF
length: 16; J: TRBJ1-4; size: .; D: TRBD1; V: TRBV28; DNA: TGTGCCAGCAGTACCCGATGGACAGGAGCTAATGAAAAACTGTTTTTT; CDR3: CASSTRWTGANEKLFF
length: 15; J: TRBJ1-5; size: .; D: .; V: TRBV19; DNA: TGTGCCAGTAGTAAGCCGGACGGGGAGAATCAGCCCCAGCATTTT; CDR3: CASSKPDGENQPQHF
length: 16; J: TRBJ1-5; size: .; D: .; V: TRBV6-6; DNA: TGTGCCAGCAGTTCCGGCAGGGAGGATCGCAATCAGCCCCAGCATTTT; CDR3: CASSSGREDRNQPQHF
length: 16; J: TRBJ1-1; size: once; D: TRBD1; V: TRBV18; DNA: TGTGCCAGCTCACCACGCACAGGGGAAGGGAACACTGAAGCTTTCTTT; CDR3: CASSPRTGEGNTEAFF
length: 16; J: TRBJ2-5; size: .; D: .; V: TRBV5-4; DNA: TGTGCCAGCAGCTTGGTCCGCGGGGCCAAAAAAGAGACCCAGTACTTC; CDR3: CASSLVRGAKKETQYF
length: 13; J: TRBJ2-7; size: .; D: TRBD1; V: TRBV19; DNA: TGTGCCAGTAGTATAGTTAGGACAGGAGAGCAGTACTTC; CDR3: CASSIVRTGEQYF
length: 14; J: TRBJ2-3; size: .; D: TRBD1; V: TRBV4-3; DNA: TGCGCCAGCAGCTTGGGACAGGGATCAGATACGCAGTATTTT; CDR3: CASSLGQGSDTQYF
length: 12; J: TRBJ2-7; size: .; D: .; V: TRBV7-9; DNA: TGTGCCAGCAGCTTCTCCTCCTACGAGCAGTACTTC; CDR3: CASSFSSYEQYF
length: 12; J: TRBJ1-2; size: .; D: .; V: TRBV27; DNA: TGTGCCAGCAGAACATGGTTGGATGGCTACACCTTC; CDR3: CASRTWLDGYTF
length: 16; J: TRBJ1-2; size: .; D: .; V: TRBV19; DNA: TGTGCCAGTAATATTATTCCGACAGGTGTCTGGGGAGGCTACACCTTC; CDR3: CASNIIPTGVWGGYTF
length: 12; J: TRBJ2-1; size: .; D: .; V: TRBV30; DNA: TGTGCCTGGGCCCCCCTCGGGGGTGAGCAGTTCTTC; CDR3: CAWAPLGGEQFF
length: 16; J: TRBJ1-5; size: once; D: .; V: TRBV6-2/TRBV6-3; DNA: TGTGCCAGCAGTTACTCGAAACAGGTCCCTTCCCGCCTACAGCATTTT; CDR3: CASSYSKQVPSRLQHF
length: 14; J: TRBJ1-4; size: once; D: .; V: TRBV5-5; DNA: TGTGCCAGCAGCTTACTTCAGGGTTTTGAAAAACTGTTTTTT; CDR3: CASSLLQGFEKLFF
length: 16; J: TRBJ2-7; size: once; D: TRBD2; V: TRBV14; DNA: TGTGCCAGCAGCCCCCCGGGACTAGCGGGGTACTACGAGCAGTACTTC; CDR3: CASSPPGLAGYYEQYF
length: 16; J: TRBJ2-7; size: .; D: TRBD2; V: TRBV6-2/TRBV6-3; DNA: TGTGCCAGCAGTTACTCGAACGGGAGGGCCAGCTACGAGCAGTACTTC; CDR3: CASSYSNGRASYEQYF
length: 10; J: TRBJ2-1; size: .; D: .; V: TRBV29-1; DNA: TGCAGCGTTGTGGTGGCGGATAAGTTCTTC; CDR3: CSVVVADKFF
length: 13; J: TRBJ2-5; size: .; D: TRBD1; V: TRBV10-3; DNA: TGTGCCATCGGAGGACAGGGTTTGGAGACCCAGTACTTC; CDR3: CAIGGQGLETQYF
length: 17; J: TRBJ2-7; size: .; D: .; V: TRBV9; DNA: TGTGCCAGCAGCGTAGGGCCAGGGGGGCCTATCTCCTACGAGCAGTACTTC; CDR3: CASSVGPGGPISYEQYF
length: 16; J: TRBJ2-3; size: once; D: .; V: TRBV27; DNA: TGTGCCAGCAGTTTCGAGGCGAGACAGAGGTATGATACGCAGTATTTT; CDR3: CASSFEARQRYDTQYF
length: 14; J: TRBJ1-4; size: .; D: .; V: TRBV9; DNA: TGTGCCAGCAGCGTAGGGACAGCGAATGAAAAACTGTTTTTT; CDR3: CASSVGTANEKLFF
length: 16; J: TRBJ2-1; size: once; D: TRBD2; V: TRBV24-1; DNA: TGTGCCACCAGTGATCGAGCGGGGGGATCCTACAATGAGCAGTTCTTC; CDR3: CATSDRAGGSYNEQFF
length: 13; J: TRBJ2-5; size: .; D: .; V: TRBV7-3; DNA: TGTGCCAGCAGCTTCAGACTAGGGGAGACCCAGTACTTC; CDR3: CASSFRLGETQYF
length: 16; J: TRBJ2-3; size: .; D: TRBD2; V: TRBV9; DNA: TGTGCCAGCAGCGACCAGACGGGACTAGGCACAGATACGCAGTATTTT; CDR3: CASSDQTGLGTDTQYF
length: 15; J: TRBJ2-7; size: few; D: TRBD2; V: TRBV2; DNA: TGTGCCAGCAGTGCCGAAGCGGGACGAGCCTACGAGCAGTACTTC; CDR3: CASSAEAGRAYEQYF
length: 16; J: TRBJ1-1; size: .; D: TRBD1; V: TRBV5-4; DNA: TGTGCCAGCAGCTTGCGGGACAGGGGGCGTTTCACTGAAGCTTTCTTT; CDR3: CASSLRDRGRFTEAFF
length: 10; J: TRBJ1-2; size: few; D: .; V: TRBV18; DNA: TGTGCCAGCTACTTTTATGGCTACACCTTC; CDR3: CASYFYGYTF